Only a few counts were recorded for the clone carrying this T cell receptor beta chain. The antigen remains unidentified. Individual cDNA molecules were tagged with unique molecular identifiers, the study reported. TCRdb reanalysed the 5' RACE reads using MiXCR and keeps one entry per CDR3 protein. This sample has about 19,000 distinct CDR3 sequences; roughly 4.4% occur once, and the top ten carry more than 7%. Germline V gene lookup returns CDR1 MNHEY and CDR2 SVGEGT. Trimming removed 8 bases from V and 2 bases from J, with 10 bases in between. The CDR3 covers 13 residues. The data originate from a study of early T cells in non-severe SARS-CoV-2 infection. On the study more broadly: Whole-blood bulk RNA, unsorted, was sequenced, and chains were unpaired.

Broader study findings: The VDJdb matching leaned toward anti-spike CD8 responses and overlooked private and CD4 specificities.

The chain recombines TRBV6-2 or TRBV6-3 with TRBJ2-1; D perhaps matches TRBD2 (5 bases). The sample consisted of whole blood. The clonotype comes from an adult who was a healthcare worker with PCR-confirmed SARS-CoV-2 infection or an uninfected control (not recorded which). The CDR3 spells CASQRGTYNEQFF. CDR3 sequence (DNA): TGTGCCAGCCAACGGGGAACCTACAATGAGCAGTTCTTC.